This note documents a single TCR beta chain sequence. Its antigen is currently unknown. Sequencing used immunoSEQ multiplex PCR; TCRdb keeps in-frame clones, though not all of them. This sample has around 150,000 clones, with 90% found just once. This sample was included in a study of T cell responses to AZD1222 COVID-19 vaccine. Study-wide findings and caveats: When two AZD1222 doses had been given, Spike-specific TCR breadth and depth rose. Repertoire samples came only from after the peak T cell response. The sample set comprised mostly white British donors with more females, and clonal diversity was possibly underestimated.

V was clipped by 2 bases and J by 9 bases, with 14 bases between them. The CDR3 sequence is 15 residues long. Germline CDR1 and CDR2: SNHLY and FYNNEI. The chain employs TRBV2 and TRBJ1-6, with a possible D match to TRBD1 (6 bases). The source material was peripheral blood, sampled on day 0 of AZD1222 vaccination. The origin of this receptor is an adult in good health. The chain's CDR3 is CASSERGARGSPLHF. DNA of the CDR3: TGTGCCAGCAGTGAAAGGGGGGCGCGGGGTTCACCCCTCCACTTT.